This T cell receptor (beta chain) was obtained from a study of blood T cell repertoires in COVID-19. The overall study: PBMCs, B-cell-depleted T cells, or T cells were the source of the cDNA or gDNA that made up the material.

It was during active infection that Seattle patients were enrolled and then longitudinally followed. CDR1 and CDR2 (germline): SEHNR, FQNEAQ (reference sequence). This CDR3 has 13 residues. V was clipped by 1 base and J by 6 bases, with 7 bases between them. In the source study's methods: Counts of nucleated cells, estimated from reference gene primer amplification, were obtained. Libraries were prepared by immunoSEQ multiplex PCR; TCRdb keeps only in-frame clonotypes and omits some of them. The DNA gave D and trimming, while V, J and clone size come from that table. The sample lists about 180,000 clones; roughly three quarters were seen once.

The sample was peripheral blood. The clonotype was recovered from an elderly woman with COVID-19, enrolled during active disease. This rearrangement joins TRBV7-9 to TRBJ2-1; D remains unclear. The CDR3 here is CASSLVSFNEQFF. DNA for the CDR3: TGTGCCAGCAGCTTAGTCTCGTTCAATGAGCAGTTCTTC.